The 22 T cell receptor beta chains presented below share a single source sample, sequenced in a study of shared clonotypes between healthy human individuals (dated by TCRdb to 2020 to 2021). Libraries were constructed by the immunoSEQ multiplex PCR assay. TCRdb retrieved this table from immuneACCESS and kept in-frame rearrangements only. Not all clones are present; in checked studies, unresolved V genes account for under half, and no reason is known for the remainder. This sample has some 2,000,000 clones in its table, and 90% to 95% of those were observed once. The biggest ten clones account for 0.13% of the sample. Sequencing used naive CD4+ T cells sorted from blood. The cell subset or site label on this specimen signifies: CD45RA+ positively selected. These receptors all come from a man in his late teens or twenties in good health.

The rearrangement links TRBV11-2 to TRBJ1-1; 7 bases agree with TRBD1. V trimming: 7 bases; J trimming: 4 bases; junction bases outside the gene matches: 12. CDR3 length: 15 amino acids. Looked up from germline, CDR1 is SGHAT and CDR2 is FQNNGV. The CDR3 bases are TGTGCCAGCACATACAGGGCAGGGGGGTCCACTGAAGCTTTCTTT. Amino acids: CASTYRAGGSTEAFF.

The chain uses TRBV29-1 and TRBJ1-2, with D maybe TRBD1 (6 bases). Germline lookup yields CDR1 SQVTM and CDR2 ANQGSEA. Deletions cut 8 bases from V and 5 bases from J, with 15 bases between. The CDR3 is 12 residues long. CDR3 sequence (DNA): TGCAGCCACGGGGGCTCCGGATATGGCTACACCTTC. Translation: CSHGGSGYGYTF.

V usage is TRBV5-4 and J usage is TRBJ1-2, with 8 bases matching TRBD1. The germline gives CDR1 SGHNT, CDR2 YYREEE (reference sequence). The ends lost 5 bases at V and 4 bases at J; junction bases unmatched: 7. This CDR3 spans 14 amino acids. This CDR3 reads CASRPDRGLYGYTF. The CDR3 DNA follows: TGTGCCAGCAGACCCGACAGGGGCCTCTATGGCTACACCTTC.

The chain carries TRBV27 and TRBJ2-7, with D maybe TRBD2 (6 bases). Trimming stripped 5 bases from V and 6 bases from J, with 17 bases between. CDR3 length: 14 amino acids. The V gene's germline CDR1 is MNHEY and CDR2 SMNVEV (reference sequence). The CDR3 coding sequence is TGTGCCAGCAGTCCCCGAGCGGGTCCCTTCGAGCAGTACTTC. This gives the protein CASSPRAGPFEQYF.

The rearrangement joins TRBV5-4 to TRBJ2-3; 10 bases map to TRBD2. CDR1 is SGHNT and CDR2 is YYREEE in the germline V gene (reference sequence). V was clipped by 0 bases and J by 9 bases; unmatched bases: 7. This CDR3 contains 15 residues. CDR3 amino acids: CASSLAEVAGGTQYF. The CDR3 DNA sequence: TGTGCCAGCAGCTTGGCCGAGGTAGCGGGAGGCACGCAGTATTTT.

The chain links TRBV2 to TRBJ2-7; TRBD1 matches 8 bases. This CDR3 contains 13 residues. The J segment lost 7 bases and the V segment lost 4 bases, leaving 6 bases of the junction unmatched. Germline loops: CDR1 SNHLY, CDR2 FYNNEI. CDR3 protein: CASSVTGGREQYF. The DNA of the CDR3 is TGTGCCAGCAGTGTAACAGGGGGTCGGGAGCAGTACTTC.

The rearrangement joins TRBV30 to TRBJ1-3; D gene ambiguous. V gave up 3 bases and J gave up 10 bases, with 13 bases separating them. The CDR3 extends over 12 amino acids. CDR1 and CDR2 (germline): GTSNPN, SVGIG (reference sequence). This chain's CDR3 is CAWSQDVGTIYF. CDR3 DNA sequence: TGTGCCTGGAGCCAAGACGTTGGGACCATATATTTT.

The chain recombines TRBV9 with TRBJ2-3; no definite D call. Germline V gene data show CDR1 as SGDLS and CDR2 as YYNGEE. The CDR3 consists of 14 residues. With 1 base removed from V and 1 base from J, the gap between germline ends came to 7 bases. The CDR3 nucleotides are TGTGCCAGCAGCGTACAAGAGCGCACAGATACGCAGTATTTT. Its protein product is CASSVQERTDTQYF.

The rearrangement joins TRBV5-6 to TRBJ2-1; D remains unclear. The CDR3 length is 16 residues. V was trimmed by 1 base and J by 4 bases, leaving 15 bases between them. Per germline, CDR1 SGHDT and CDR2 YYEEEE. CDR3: CASSLLAGVKYNEQFF. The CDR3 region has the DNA TGTGCCAGCAGCTTGTTGGCTGGGGTTAAATACAATGAGCAGTTCTTC.

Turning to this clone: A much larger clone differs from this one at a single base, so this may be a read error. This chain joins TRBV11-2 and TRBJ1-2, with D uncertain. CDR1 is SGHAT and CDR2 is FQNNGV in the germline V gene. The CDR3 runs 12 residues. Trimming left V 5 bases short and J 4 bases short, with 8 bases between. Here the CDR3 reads CASSPDGYGYTF. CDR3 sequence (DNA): TGTGCCAGCAGCCCGGACGGCTATGGCTACACCTTC.

This CDR3 is CASSAISYEQYF. In DNA, the CDR3 is TGTGCCAGCAGCGCAATAAGCTACGAGCAGTACTTC. V is TRBV7-9 and J is TRBJ2-7, with unresolved D. V dropped 5 bases and J dropped 3 bases, with 8 bases sitting between them. Germline V gene sequence: CDR1 SEHNR, CDR2 FQNEAQ (reference sequence). This CDR3 has 12 amino acids. The full variable domain, in which reference TRBV7-9 and TRBJ2-7 provide the parts outside the CDR3, is DTGVSQNPRHKITKRGQNVTFRCDPISEHNRLYWYRQTLGQGPEFLTYFQNEAQLEKSRLLSDRFSAERPKGSFSTLEIQRTEQGDSAMYLCASSAISYEQYFGPGTRLTVT.

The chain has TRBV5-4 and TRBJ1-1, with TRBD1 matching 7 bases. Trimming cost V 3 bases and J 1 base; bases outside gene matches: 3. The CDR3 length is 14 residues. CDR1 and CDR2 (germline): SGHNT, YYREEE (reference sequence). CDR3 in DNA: TGTGCCAGCAGCTGGGGACAGCCGAACACTGAAGCTTTCTTT. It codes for CASSWGQPNTEAFF.

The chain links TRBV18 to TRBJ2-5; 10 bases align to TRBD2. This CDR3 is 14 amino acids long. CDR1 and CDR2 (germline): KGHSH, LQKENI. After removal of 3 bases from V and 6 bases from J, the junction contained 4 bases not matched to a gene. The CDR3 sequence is CASSPGTSAKTQYF. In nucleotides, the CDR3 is TGTGCCAGCTCACCGGGGACTAGCGCCAAGACCCAGTACTTC. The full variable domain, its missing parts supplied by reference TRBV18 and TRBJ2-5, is NAGVMQNPRHLVRRRGQEARLRCSPMKGHSHVYWYRQLPEEGLKFMVYLQKENIIDESGMPKERFSAEFPKEGPSILRIQQVVRGDSAAYFCASSPGTSAKTQYFGPGTRLLVL.

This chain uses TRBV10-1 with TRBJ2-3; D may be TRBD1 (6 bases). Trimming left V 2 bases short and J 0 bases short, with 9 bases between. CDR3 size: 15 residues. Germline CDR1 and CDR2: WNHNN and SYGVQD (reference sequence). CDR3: CASSETGLSTDTQYF. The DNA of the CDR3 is TGCGCCAGCAGTGAGACAGGGCTTAGCACAGATACGCAGTATTTT.

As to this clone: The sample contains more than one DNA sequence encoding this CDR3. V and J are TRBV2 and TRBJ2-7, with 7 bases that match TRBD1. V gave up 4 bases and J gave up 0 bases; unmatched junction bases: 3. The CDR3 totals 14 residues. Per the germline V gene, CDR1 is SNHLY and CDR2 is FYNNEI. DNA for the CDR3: TGTGCCAGCAGTGGACAGGGAAGCTCCTACGAGCAGTACTTC. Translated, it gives CASSGQGSSYEQYF.

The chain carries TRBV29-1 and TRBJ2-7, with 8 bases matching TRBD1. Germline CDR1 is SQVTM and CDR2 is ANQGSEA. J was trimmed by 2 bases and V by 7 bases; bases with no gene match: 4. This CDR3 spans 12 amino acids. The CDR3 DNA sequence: TGCAGCGCAAGGACAGGGACCTACGAGCAGTACTTC. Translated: CSARTGTYEQYF.

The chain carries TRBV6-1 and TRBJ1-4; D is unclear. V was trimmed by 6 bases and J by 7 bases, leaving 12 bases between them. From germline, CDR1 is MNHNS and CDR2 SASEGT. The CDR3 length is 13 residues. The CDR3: CASRGVGVEKLFF. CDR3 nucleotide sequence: TGTGCCAGCAGAGGTGTTGGGGTTGAAAAACTGTTTTTT.

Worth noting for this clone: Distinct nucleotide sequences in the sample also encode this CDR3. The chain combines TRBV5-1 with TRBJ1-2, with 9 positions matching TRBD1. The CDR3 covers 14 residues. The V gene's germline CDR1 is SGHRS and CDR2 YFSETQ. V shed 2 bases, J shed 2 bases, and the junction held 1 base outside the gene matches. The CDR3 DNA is TGCGCCAGCAGCTTAGGACAGGGGAACTATGGCTACACCTTC. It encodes CASSLGQGNYGYTF. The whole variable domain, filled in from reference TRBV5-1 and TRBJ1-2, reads KAGVTQTPRYLIKTRGQQVTLSCSPISGHRSVSWYQQTPGQGLQFLFEYFSETQRNKGNFPGRFSGRQFSNSRSEMNVSTLELGDSALYLCASSLGQGNYGYTFGSGTRLTVV.

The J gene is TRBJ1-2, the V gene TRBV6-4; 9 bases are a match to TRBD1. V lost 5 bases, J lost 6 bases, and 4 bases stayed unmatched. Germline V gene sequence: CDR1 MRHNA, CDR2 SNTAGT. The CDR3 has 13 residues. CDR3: CASSNTGGHGYTF. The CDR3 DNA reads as TGTGCCAGCAGTAACACAGGGGGCCATGGCTACACCTTC.

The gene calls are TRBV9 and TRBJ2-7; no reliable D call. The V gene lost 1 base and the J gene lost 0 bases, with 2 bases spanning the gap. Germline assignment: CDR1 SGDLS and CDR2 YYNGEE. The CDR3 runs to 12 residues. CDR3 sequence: CASSVTSYEQYF. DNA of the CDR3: TGTGCCAGCAGCGTAACCTCCTACGAGCAGTACTTC.

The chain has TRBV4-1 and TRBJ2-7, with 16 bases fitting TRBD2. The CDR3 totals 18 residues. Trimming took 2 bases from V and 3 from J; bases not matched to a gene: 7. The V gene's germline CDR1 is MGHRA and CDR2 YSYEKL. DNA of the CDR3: TGCGCCAGCAGCCAACCGGGGACTAGCGGGAGGGCAGGCTACGAGCAGTACTTC. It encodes CASSQPGTSGRAGYEQYF.

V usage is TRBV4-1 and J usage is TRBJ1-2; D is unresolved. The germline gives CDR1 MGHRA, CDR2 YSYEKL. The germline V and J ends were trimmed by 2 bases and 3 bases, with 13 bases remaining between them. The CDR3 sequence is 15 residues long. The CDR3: CASSQPDWADYGYTF. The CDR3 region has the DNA TGCGCCAGCAGCCAACCCGATTGGGCCGACTATGGCTACACCTTC.